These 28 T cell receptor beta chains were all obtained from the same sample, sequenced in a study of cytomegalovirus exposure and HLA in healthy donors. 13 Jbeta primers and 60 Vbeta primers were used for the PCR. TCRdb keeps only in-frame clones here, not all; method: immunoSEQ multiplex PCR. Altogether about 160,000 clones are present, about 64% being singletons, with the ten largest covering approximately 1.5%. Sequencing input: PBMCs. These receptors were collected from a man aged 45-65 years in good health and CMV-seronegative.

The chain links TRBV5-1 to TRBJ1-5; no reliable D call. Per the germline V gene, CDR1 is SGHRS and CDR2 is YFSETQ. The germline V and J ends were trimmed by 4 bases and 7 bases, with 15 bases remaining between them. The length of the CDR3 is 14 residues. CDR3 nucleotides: TGCGCCAGCAGCCTTCGTGGTACAGACCAGCCCCAGCATTTT. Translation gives CASSLRGTDQPQHF.

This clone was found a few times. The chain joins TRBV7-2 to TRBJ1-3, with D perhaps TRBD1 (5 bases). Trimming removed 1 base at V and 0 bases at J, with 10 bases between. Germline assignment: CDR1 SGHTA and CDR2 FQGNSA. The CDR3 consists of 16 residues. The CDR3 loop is CASSLGGGSSGNTIYF. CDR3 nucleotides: TGTGCCAGCAGCTTAGGGGGCGGTAGCTCTGGAAACACCATATATTTT.

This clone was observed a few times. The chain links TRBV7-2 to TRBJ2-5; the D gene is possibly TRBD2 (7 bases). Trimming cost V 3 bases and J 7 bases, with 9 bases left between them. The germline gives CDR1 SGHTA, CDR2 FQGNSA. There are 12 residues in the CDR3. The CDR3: CASSLGGGTQYF. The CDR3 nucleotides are TGTGCCAGCAGCTTGGGAGGGGGGACCCAGTACTTC.

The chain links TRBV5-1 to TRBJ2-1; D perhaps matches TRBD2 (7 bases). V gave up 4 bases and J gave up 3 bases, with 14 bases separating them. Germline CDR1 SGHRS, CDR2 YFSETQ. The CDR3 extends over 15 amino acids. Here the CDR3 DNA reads TGCGCCAGCAGCGAGGGGGGGCTAAACTACAATGAGCAGTTCTTC. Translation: CASSEGGLNYNEQFF.

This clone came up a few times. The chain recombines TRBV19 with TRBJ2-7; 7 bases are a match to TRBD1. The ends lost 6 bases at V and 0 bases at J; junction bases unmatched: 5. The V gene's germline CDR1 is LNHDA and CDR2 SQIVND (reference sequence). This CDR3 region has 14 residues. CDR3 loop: CASSPGTVSYEQYF. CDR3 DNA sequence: TGTGCCAGTAGCCCCGGGACAGTCTCCTACGAGCAGTACTTC.

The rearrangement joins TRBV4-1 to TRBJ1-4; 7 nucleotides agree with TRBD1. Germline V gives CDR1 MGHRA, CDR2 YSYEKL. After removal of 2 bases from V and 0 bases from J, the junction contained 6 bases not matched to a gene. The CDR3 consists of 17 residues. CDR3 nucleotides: TGCGCCAGCAGCCAAAGGGGGCAGCGGGCAACTAATGAAAAACTGTTTTTT. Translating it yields CASSQRGQRATNEKLFF.

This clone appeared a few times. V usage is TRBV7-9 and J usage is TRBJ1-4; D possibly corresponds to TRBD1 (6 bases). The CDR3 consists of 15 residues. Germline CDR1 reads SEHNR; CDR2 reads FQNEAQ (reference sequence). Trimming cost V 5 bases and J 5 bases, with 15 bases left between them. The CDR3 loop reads CASSAPGEGNEKLFF. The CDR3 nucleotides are TGTGCCAGCAGCGCCCCAGGGGAGGGGAATGAAAAACTGTTTTTT.

The CDR3 DNA sequence: TGCGCCAGCAGCTTGACAGGGGTGACCGGAGCTTTCTTT. Encoded protein: CASSLTGVTGAFF. This chain links TRBV5-1 with TRBJ1-1; TRBD1 matches 7 bases. Germline assignment: CDR1 SGHRS and CDR2 YFSETQ. The CDR3 is made up of 13 amino acids. Germline trimming cut 1 base from V and 10 bases from J; bases unmatched to any gene: 7.

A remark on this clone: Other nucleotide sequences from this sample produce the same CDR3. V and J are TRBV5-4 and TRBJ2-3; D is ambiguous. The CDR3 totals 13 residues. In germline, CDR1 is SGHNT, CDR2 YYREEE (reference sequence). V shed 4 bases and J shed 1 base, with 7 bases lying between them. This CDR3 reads CASSQTGTDTQYF. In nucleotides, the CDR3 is TGTGCCAGCAGCCAAACGGGCACAGATACGCAGTATTTT.

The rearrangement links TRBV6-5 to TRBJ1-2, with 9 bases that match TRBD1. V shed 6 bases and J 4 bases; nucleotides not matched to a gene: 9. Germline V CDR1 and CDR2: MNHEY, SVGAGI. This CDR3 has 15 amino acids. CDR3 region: CASRPPGQGGYGYTF. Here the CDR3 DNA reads TGTGCCAGCAGGCCGCCGGGACAGGGTGGCTATGGCTACACCTTC.

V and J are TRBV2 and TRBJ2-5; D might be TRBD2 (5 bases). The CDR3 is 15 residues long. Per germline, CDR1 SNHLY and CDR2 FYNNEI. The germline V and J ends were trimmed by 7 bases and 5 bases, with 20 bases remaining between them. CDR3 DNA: TGTGCCAGCACCGCTCGGCGGTCTGGCGGGGAGACCCAGTACTTC. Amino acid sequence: CASTARRSGGETQYF. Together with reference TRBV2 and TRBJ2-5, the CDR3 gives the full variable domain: EPEVTQTPSHQVTQMGQEVILRCVPISNHLYFYWYRQILGQKVEFLVSFYNNEISEKSEIFDDQFSVERPDGSNFTLKIRSTKLEDSAMYFCASTARRSGGETQYFGPGTRLLVL.

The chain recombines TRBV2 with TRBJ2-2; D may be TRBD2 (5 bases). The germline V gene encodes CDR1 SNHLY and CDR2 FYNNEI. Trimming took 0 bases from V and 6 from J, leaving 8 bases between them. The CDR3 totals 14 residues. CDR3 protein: CASSEARGSGELFF. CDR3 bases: TGTGCCAGCAGTGAAGCGCGAGGGTCCGGGGAGCTGTTTTTT.

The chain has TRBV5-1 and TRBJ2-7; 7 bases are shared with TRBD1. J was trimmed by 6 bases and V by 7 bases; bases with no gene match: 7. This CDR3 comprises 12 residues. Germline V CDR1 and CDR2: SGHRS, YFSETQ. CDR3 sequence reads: CASSRQGIEQYF. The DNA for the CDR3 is TGCGCCAGCTCGAGACAGGGAATCGAGCAGTACTTC. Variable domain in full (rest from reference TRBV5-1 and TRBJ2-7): KAGVTQTPRYLIKTRGQQVTLSCSPISGHRSVSWYQQTPGQGLQFLFEYFSETQRNKGNFPGRFSGRQFSNSRSEMNVSTLELGDSALYLCASSRQGIEQYFGPGTRLTVT.

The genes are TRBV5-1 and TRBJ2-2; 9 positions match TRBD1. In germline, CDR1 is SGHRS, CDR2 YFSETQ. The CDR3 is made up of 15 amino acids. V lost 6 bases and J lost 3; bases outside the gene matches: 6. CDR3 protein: CASTPGQGYTGELFF. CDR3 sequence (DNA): TGCGCCAGCACCCCGGGACAGGGTTACACCGGGGAGCTGTTTTTT.

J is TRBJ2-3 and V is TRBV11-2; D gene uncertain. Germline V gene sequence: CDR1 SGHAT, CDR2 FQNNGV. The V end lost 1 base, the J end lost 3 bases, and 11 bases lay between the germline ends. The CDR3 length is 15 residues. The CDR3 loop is CASSLAAGWTDTQYF. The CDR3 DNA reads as TGTGCCAGCAGCTTAGCGGCAGGTTGGACAGATACGCAGTATTTT.

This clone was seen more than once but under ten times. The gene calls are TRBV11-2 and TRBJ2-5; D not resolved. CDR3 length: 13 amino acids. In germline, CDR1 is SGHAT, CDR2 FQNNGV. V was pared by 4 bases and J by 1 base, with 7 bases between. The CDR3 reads CASSSNSQETQYF. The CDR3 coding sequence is TGTGCCAGCAGCTCAAACAGCCAAGAGACCCAGTACTTC.

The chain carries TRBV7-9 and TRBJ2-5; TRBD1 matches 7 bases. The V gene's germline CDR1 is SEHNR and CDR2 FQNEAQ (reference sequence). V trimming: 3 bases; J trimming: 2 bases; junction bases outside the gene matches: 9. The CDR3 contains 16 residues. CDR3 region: CASSFRDSIIQETQYF. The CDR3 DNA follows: TGTGCCAGCAGCTTCAGGGACAGCATAATTCAAGAGACCCAGTACTTC.

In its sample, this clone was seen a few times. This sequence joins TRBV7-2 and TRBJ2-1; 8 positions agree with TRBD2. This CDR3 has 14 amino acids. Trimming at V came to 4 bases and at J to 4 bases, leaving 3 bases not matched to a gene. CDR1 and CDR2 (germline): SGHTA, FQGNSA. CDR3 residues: CASSSRGGYNEQFF. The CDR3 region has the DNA TGTGCCAGCAGCTCTCGCGGGGGGTACAATGAGCAGTTCTTC. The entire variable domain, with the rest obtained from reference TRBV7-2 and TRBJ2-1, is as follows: GAGVSQSPSNKVTEKGKDVELRCDPISGHTALYWYRQSLGQGLEFLIYFQGNSAPDKSGLPSDRFSAERTGGSVSTLTIQRTQQEDSAVYLCASSSRGGYNEQFFGPGTRLTVL.

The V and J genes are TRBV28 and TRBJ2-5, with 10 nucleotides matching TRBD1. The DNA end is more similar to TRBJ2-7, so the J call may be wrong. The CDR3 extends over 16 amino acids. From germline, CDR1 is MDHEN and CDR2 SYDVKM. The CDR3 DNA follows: TGTGCCAGCAGTTTATCGGGACAGGGGAAGAGATACGAGCAGTACTTC. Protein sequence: CASSLSGQGKRYEQYF.

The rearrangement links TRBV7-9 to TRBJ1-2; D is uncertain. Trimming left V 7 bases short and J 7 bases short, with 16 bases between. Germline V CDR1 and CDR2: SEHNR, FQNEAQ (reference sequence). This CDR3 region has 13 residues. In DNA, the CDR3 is TGTGCCAGCACCCGGGAGAAGTCTATTGGCTACACCTTC. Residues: CASTREKSIGYTF.

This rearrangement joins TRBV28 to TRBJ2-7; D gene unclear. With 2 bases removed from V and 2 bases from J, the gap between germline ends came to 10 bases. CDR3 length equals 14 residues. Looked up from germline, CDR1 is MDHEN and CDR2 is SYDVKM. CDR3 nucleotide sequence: TGTGCCAGCAGTTTAGAGACGGAGACCTACGAGCAGTACTTC. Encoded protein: CASSLETETYEQYF.

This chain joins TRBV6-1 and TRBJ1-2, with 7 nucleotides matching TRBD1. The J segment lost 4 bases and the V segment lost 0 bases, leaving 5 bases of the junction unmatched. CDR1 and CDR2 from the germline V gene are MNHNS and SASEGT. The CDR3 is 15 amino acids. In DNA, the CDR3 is TGTGCCAGCAGTGAAGCTCTAGGGGGCGGCTATGGCTACACCTTC. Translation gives CASSEALGGGYGYTF.

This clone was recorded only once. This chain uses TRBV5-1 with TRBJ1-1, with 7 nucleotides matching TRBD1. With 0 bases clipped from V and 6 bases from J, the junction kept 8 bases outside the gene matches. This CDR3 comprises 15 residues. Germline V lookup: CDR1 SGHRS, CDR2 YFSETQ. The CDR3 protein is CASSLADRDMAEAFF. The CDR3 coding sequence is TGCGCCAGCAGCTTGGCCGACAGGGACATGGCTGAAGCTTTCTTT.

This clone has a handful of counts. CDR3 residues: CASSLSPGTSGGKTQYF. The CDR3 bases are TGTGCCAGCAGCTTGTCTCCCGGGACTAGCGGGGGAAAGACCCAGTACTTC. The chain has TRBV5-6 and TRBJ2-5; TRBD2 aligns across 14 bases. The CDR3 spans 17 residues. J gave up 6 bases and V 1 base, and 8 bases lay outside the gene matches. Germline lookup yields CDR1 SGHDT and CDR2 YYEEEE. Based on the CDR3 plus reference TRBV5-6 and TRBJ2-5, the full variable domain is DAGVTQSPTHLIKTRGQQVTLRCSPKSGHDTVSWYQQALGQGPQFIFQYYEEEERQRGNFPDRFSGHQFPNYSSELNVNALLLGDSALYLCASSLSPGTSGGKTQYFGPGTRLLVL.

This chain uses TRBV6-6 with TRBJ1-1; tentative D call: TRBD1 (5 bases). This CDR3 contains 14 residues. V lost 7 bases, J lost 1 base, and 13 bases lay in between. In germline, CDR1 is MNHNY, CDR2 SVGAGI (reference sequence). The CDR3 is CASTQGLWNTEAFF. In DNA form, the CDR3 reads TGTGCCAGCACCCAGGGACTGTGGAACACTGAAGCTTTCTTT.

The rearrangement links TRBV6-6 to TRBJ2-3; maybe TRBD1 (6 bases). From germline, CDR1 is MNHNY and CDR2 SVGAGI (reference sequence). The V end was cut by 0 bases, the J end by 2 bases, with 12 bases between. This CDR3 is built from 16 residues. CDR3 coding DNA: TGTGCCAGCAGTTACTCGTCGGACAGAGCCACAGATACGCAGTATTTT. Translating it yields CASSYSSDRATDTQYF.

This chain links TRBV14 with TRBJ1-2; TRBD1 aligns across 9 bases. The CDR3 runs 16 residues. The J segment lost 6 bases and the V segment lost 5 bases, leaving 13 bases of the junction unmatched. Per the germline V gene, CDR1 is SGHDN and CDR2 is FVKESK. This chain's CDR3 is CASSEGSGTGSHGYTF. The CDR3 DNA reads TGTGCCAGCAGCGAAGGGAGCGGGACAGGGTCTCATGGCTACACCTTC.

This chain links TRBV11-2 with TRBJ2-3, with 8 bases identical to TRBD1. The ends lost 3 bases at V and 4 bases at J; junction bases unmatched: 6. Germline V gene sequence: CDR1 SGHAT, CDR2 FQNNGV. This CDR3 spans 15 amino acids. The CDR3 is CASSFWTGMPDTQYF. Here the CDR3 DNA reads TGTGCCAGCAGCTTCTGGACAGGGATGCCAGATACGCAGTATTTT.